This T cell receptor beta chain was sequenced in a study of shared clonotypes between healthy human individuals. Across the whole study: The donor pool was made up of two women and three men aged 18 to 49. Study results and limitations: Estimated clonotype richness was generally higher in naive than memory subsets.

In its sample, this clone was seen a few times. Its target is not known. The donor population consisted of healthy HIV-negative adults with no recent acute infections or vaccinations. A CD45RA-negative memory subset and a CD45RA+ naive subset were separated from the CD4+ cells. Libraries were prepared by immunoSEQ multiplex PCR; TCRdb keeps only in-frame clonotypes and omits some of them. The sample includes more than 2 million clones, roughly 95% of them seen just once. V was pared by 4 bases and J by 3 bases, with 4 bases of the junction left unmatched. This CDR3 has 16 amino acids. This receptor was obtained from a man aged 18 to 29 in good health. This chain connects TRBV5-3 to TRBJ2-2; 12 nucleotides align to TRBD2. TRBV5-3 is placed among ORFs of uncertain function. Source material: naive CD4+ T cells sorted from blood. The subset was: CD45RA+ positively selected. CDR3 bases: TGTGCCAGAAGCCCGGGGACTAGCGGGTACACCGGGGAGCTGTTTTTT. It is translated as CARSPGTSGYTGELFF.